A single sample gave rise to the 22 T cell receptor beta chains below, sequenced in a study of regulatory T cells in long-lasting Graves disease. This sample's time point: newly diagnosed GD, antithyroid drugs for less than 3 months. Researchers made the TCR library from RNA that was extracted from PBMCs. Libraries of TCR beta came from iRepertoire HTBI primers plus Arm-PCR of CDR3 regions. Via MiXCR, TCRdb re-called the multiplex PCR reads, giving one row per CDR3 protein. The table records a few hundred thousand distinct CDR3 sequences, 16% of them present only once. This same sample was also taken into another study, of T cells in Graves' hyperthyroidism and ophthalmopathy.

The input for sequencing was peripheral blood mononuclear cells (PBMCs), taken at new diagnosis, from a patient treated with antithyroid drugs. The receptors here all came from a man aged 40-50 years with Graves disease.

This clonotype was seen ten or more times. The chain couples TRBV3-1 to TRBJ2-5; tentatively, D is TRBD2 (6 bases). Germline V lookup: CDR1 LGHDT, CDR2 YNNKEL (reference sequence). V was clipped by 3 bases and J by 4 bases, with 15 bases between them. The CDR3 extends over 15 amino acids. DNA of the CDR3: TGTGCCAGCAGCCATCCTCAAGCCGGGGGAGAGACCCAGTACTTC. This translates into CASSHPQAGGETQYF.

The rearrangement uses TRBV28 and TRBJ1-1, with TRBD1 identical over 7 bases. Looked up from germline, CDR1 is MDHEN and CDR2 is SYDVKM. The CDR3 is made up of 14 amino acids. V lost 2 bases to trimming and J lost 11 bases; unmatched junction nucleotides: 11. CDR3 sequence reads: CASSLGQVGLLAFF. In nucleotides, the CDR3 is TGTGCCAGCAGTTTAGGACAGGTGGGCTTACTGGCTTTCTTT.

This clonotype has ten or more counts. V gene TRBV7-9 combines with J gene TRBJ2-3; D ambiguous. CDR1 and CDR2 from the germline V gene are SEHNR and FQNEAQ (reference sequence). Trimming cost V 2 bases and J 0 bases, with 3 bases left between them. This CDR3 has 13 residues. The CDR3 region is CASSLPSTDTQYF. CDR3 bases: TGTGCCAGCAGCTTACCTAGCACAGATACGCAGTATTTT. The full variable domain, rest sourced from reference TRBV7-9 and TRBJ2-3, is DTGVSQNPRHKITKRGQNVTFRCDPISEHNRLYWYRQTLGQGPEFLTYFQNEAQLEKSRLLSDRFSAERPKGSFSTLEIQRTEQGDSAMYLCASSLPSTDTQYFGPGTRLTVL.

The chain couples TRBV30 to TRBJ1-1; D is uncertain. This CDR3 has 15 residues. The V end lost 0 bases, the J end lost 1 base, and 12 bases lay between the germline ends. Germline CDR1 and CDR2: GTSNPN and SVGIG (reference sequence). CDR3 DNA: TGTGCCTGGAGTGTAGCCTTGGGAGAGAACACTGAAGCTTTCTTT. Translating it yields CAWSVALGENTEAFF. Using reference TRBV30 and TRBJ1-1 for the parts outside the CDR3, the full variable domain is SQTIHQWPATLVQPVGSPLSLECTVEGTSNPNLYWYRQAAGRGLQLLFYSVGIGQISSEVPQNLSASRPQDRQFILSSKKLLLSDSGFYLCAWSVALGENTEAFFGQGTRLTVV.

This clonotype was seen at least ten times. The chain employs TRBV5-1 and TRBJ1-1; no reliable D call. CDR1 and CDR2 (germline): SGHRS, YFSETQ. The germline V and J ends were trimmed by 4 bases and 1 base, with 8 bases remaining between them. The CDR3 covers 13 residues. CDR3 protein: CASSPWENTEAFF. CDR3 coding DNA: TGCGCCAGCAGCCCGTGGGAGAACACTGAAGCTTTCTTT.

The sample holds many counts of this clonotype. This chain links TRBV7-2 with TRBJ1-1; TRBD1 might be the D (5 bases). The germline gives CDR1 SGHTA, CDR2 FQGNSA. The CDR3 has 14 residues. The V gene lost 0 bases and the J gene lost 4 bases, with 9 bases spanning the gap. The CDR3 loop reads CASSLAGAPTEAFF. CDR3 nucleotides: TGTGCCAGCAGCTTAGCAGGGGCGCCCACTGAAGCTTTCTTT. The whole variable domain, filled in from reference TRBV7-2 and TRBJ1-1, reads GAGVSQSPSNKVTEKGKDVELRCDPISGHTALYWYRQSLGQGLEFLIYFQGNSAPDKSGLPSDRFSAERTGGSVSTLTIQRTQQEDSAVYLCASSLAGAPTEAFFGQGTRLTVV.

This clonotype was recorded at least ten times. The CDR3 nucleotides read TGTGCCAGCAGCGTAAGGCCCACCGGGGAGCTGTTTTTT. This codes for CASSVRPTGELFF. The chain recombines TRBV9 with TRBJ2-2; D gene unclear. This CDR3 contains 13 residues. Germline CDR1 and CDR2: SGDLS and YYNGEE. Deletions cut 1 base from V and 4 bases from J, with 5 bases between.

The chain joins TRBV2 to TRBJ2-7; D gene ambiguous. CDR1 SNHLY and CDR2 FYNNEI come from the germline V gene. The CDR3 is 15 residues long. V lost 1 base and J 2 bases, leaving 12 bases between the germline ends. The CDR3 DNA reads TGTGCCAGCAGTGAAGTGGCACGGGCCCCCTACGAGCAGTACTTC. Its translation: CASSEVARAPYEQYF.

This clonotype was recorded many times. The J gene is TRBJ2-5, the V gene TRBV5-1; D is possibly TRBD2 (5 bases). The CDR3 spans 14 residues. V was cut by 2 bases and J by 1 base, with 9 bases left in between. Looked up from germline, CDR1 is SGHRS and CDR2 is YFSETQ. CDR3 region: CASSLGRGQETQYF. The CDR3 DNA reads as TGCGCCAGCAGCTTAGGACGGGGCCAAGAGACCCAGTACTTC.

This clonotype occurred many times. This chain links TRBV2 with TRBJ1-2; TRBD1 is a possible D gene (5 bases). The V end was cut by 10 bases, the J end by 0 bases, with 12 bases between. The germline V gene encodes CDR1 SNHLY and CDR2 FYNNEI. CDR3 length: 13 residues. CDR3 loop: CAMGLNPNYGYTF. The CDR3 coding sequence is TGTGCCATGGGACTTAACCCTAACTATGGCTACACCTTC.

This rearrangement joins TRBV3-1 to TRBJ1-6; TRBD1 agrees at 8 bases. Germline V gene lookup returns CDR1 LGHDT and CDR2 YNNKEL (reference sequence). J lost 8 bases, V lost 2 bases, and 11 bases had no gene match. The CDR3 is made up of 17 amino acids. The CDR3 coding sequence is TGTGCCAGCAGCCAACAGCCAGGGGGCTGTTCTTATTCACCCCTCCACTTT. Its translation is CASSQQPGGCSYSPLHF.

This clonotype was counted ten times or more. This chain links TRBV28 with TRBJ2-4; no clear D gene. Trimming removed 3 bases at V and 4 bases at J, with 4 bases between. Germline lookup yields CDR1 MDHEN and CDR2 SYDVKM. The CDR3 has 12 residues. The CDR3 DNA sequence: TGTGCCAGCAGTTTCGTAAAAAACATTCAGTACTTC. As protein: CASSFVKNIQYF. The variable domain in full, with the rest retrieved from reference TRBV28 and TRBJ2-4, is DVKVTQSSRYLVKRTGEKVFLECVQDMDHENMFWYRQDPGLGLRLIYFSYDVKMKEKGDIPEGYSVSREKKERFSLILESASTNQTSMYLCASSFVKNIQYFGAGTRLSVL.

The rearrangement uses TRBV4-1 and TRBJ1-5; D is unresolved. CDR1 and CDR2 from the germline V gene are MGHRA and YSYEKL. The CDR3 runs to 16 residues. V dropped 0 bases and J dropped 2 bases, with 11 bases sitting between them. CDR3 loop: CASSQDQNRCNQPQHF. The CDR3 nucleotides are TGCGCCAGCAGCCAAGATCAAAACAGATGCAATCAGCCCCAGCATTTT.

This clonotype was seen more than once but under ten times. The chain carries TRBV3-1 and TRBJ1-1; 8 bases fit TRBD1. The length of the CDR3 is 14 residues. Germline CDR1 is LGHDT and CDR2 is YNNKEL (reference sequence). V gave up 4 bases and J gave up 14 bases; unmatched junction bases: 15. The CDR3 coding sequence is TGTGCCAGCAGCCCCCAGGACAGGGCGAAAGGGGAGTTCTTT. Translation gives CASSPQDRAKGEFF.

At least ten counts were recorded for this clonotype. The gene calls are TRBV27 and TRBJ2-4; a possible D gene is TRBD2 (6 bases). Trimming stripped 2 bases from V and 4 bases from J, with 12 bases between. Per the germline V gene, CDR1 is MNHEY and CDR2 is SMNVEV (reference sequence). The CDR3 runs to 15 residues. The CDR3 is CASSLTSGTKNIQYF. As DNA, the CDR3 is TGTGCCAGCAGTTTAACATCCGGGACTAAAAACATTCAGTACTTC.

This clonotype was detected many times. The J gene is TRBJ1-1, the V gene TRBV2; D is unclear. V shed 2 bases and J shed 0 bases, with 10 bases lying between them. CDR1 and CDR2 (germline): SNHLY, FYNNEI. The CDR3 spans 15 residues. For the CDR3, the DNA is TGTGCCAGCAGTGAAACCACATCAATGAACACTGAAGCTTTCTTT. Translating it yields CASSETTSMNTEAFF.

The V and J genes are TRBV12-3 or TRBV12-4 and TRBJ1-4; tentatively, D is TRBD1 (6 bases). This CDR3 has 16 amino acids. V gave up 7 bases and J gave up 0 bases, with 15 bases separating them. The CDR3 region is CASKRTRTATNEKLFF. DNA for the CDR3: TGTGCCAGCAAAAGAACGCGGACAGCAACTAATGAAAAACTGTTTTTT.

Of note for this clonotype: A read error may explain this, as a much larger clone is one base away. The V gene is TRBV29-1, the J gene TRBJ2-5, with 7 bases that match TRBD2. The J call is uncertain, as TRBJ2-1 better fits the DNA end. CDR3 size: 15 residues. The germline CDR1 and CDR2 sequences are SQVTM and ANQGSEA. The CDR3 bases are TGCAGCGTAACGCGGGGGACGGCCGTTGGTGGGACCCAGTTCTTC. Protein: CSVTRGTAVGGTQFF.

This clonotype was counted ten times or more. The V call is TRBV12-3 or TRBV12-4, the J call TRBJ2-3, with D possibly being TRBD1 (6 bases). The CDR3 covers 15 residues. V gave up 6 bases and J gave up 1 base, with 14 bases separating them. This chain's CDR3 is CASSLRGGGTDTQYF. For the CDR3, the DNA is TGTGCCAGCAGCCTGAGAGGGGGAGGCACAGATACGCAGTATTTT.

This clonotype was seen only a few times. The rearrangement uses TRBV6-1 and TRBJ1-4; possibly TRBD1 for D (5 bases). CDR1 is MNHNS and CDR2 is SASEGT in the germline V gene. This CDR3 is built from 15 residues. Trimming left V 6 bases short and J 0 bases short, with 11 bases between. The CDR3 DNA reads as TGTGCCAGCAGAGGGGTGGACGCAACTAATGAAAAACTGTTTTTT. It specifies CASRGVDATNEKLFF.

This rearrangement joins TRBV18 to TRBJ1-6, with a weak D call TRBD1 (6 bases). This CDR3 comprises 15 residues. The ends were cut back, 1 base at V and 13 bases at J, with 17 bases in the middle. Germline V gives CDR1 KGHSH, CDR2 LQKENI. The CDR3 sequence is CASSPQAQGQRPLHF. The CDR3 coding sequence is TGTGCCAGCTCACCACAAGCTCAGGGGCAGCGGCCCCTCCACTTT.

This clonotype was counted ten times or more. This chain connects TRBV7-2 to TRBJ2-3; D may correspond to TRBD1 or TRBD2 (5 bases each). There are 16 residues in the CDR3. Germline CDR1 is SGHTA and CDR2 is FQGNSA. Trimming took off 3 bases at V and 0 bases at J, with 13 bases between the two ends. CDR3 sequence reads: CASSLAGTGSTDTQYF. The CDR3 coding sequence is TGTGCCAGCAGCTTGGCCGGGACGGGGAGCACAGATACGCAGTATTTT. Looking up the rest from reference TRBV7-2 and TRBJ2-3 gives the full variable domain: GAGVSQSPSNKVTEKGKDVELRCDPISGHTALYWYRQSLGQGLEFLIYFQGNSAPDKSGLPSDRFSAERTGGSVSTLTIQRTQQEDSAVYLCASSLAGTGSTDTQYFGPGTRLTVL.